The 4 T cell receptor beta chains listed next were all sequenced from one sample in a study of Ad26.COV2.S vaccination and SARS-CoV-2 variants (dated by TCRdb to the early 2020s). Receptors were amplified or captured by the immunoSEQ multiplex PCR assay. TCRdb carries this immuneACCESS record with in-frame sequences only. Its versions omit some clonotypes, under half of them owing to an unresolved V gene in the studies checked, with the rest unexplained. In all, the sample holds 300,000 to 400,000 clones, and approximately 86% of those were seen once. The ten largest clones represent around a tenth of the sample. The sample's treatment or condition label, in plain terms: roughly 18 received Ad26.COV2.S at low or high dose, single or two shots; 5 received placebo; per-sample allocation not given. For vaccine and placebo recipients, repertoires were sequenced using samples collected on day 63 after the first injection.

The starting material was peripheral blood, obtained in a trial of Ad26.COV2.S vaccine versus placebo. The receptors here all came from a person between 18 and 60 years old who received the Ad26.COV2.S COVID-19 vaccine or a placebo.

This clone was seen only once. The chain carries TRBV3-1 (or the pseudogene TRBV3-2) and TRBJ2-5, with unresolved D. V was shortened by 1 base and J by 0 bases, with 12 bases between the two germline ends. CDR3 length: 16 residues. CDR1 and CDR2 (germline): LGHDT, YNNKEL (reference sequence). The CDR3 sequence is CASSQGPRRYQETQYF. CDR3 nucleotide sequence: TGTGCCAGCAGCCAAGGTCCCAGGCGGTACCAAGAGACCCAGTACTTC.

The chain uses TRBV18 and TRBJ1-2; a possible D gene is TRBD1 (5 bases). The germline gives CDR1 KGHSH, CDR2 LQKENI. V lost 3 bases and J lost 2, with 13 bases in between. This CDR3 has 15 residues. Here the CDR3 DNA reads TGTGCCAGCTCACCCCGGGACGGTGGGAACTATGGCTACACCTTC. Translated, it gives CASSPRDGGNYGYTF. Full variable domain (remainder filled in from reference TRBV18 and TRBJ1-2): NAGVMQNPRHLVRRRGQEARLRCSPMKGHSHVYWYRQLPEEGLKFMVYLQKENIIDESGMPKERFSAEFPKEGPSILRIQQVVRGDSAAYFCASSPRDGGNYGYTFGSGTRLTVV.

The chain joins TRBV11-1 to TRBJ1-5, with D hard to call. From germline, CDR1 is SGHAT and CDR2 FQDESV (reference sequence). Trimming pared 0 bases from V and 7 bases from J, leaving 13 bases between. The CDR3 consists of 15 residues. CDR3 loop: CASSLALKDRQPQHF. For the CDR3, the DNA is TGTGCCAGCAGCTTAGCGCTAAAGGACCGACAGCCCCAGCATTTT.

The chain carries TRBV10-3 and TRBJ2-1; 9 bases are a match to TRBD2. The ends lost 3 bases at V and 4 bases at J; junction bases unmatched: 10. The CDR3 consists of 17 residues. Germline CDR1 reads ENHRY; CDR2 reads SYGVKD. The CDR3 DNA reads TGTGCCATCAGTGACCCGATTAGCGGGGGCCTTTACAATGAGCAGTTCTTC. Amino acid sequence: CAISDPISGGLYNEQFF.